A selection of T cell receptor beta chains follows, all from one sample in a study of blood T cell repertoires in COVID-19. TCRdb's copy holds only in-frame clones and misses some; the assay was immunoSEQ multiplex PCR. The data show about 270,000 clones, with approximately 84% seen just once and around 1.6% held by the top ten. The source material was peripheral blood. These receptors originate from a human donor with COVID-19, enrolled during active disease. The donor label of this sample is uncertain. Both conserved end residues are part of each CDR3. A D gene is named only where the DNA matches it firmly. Clone sizes are given selectively: once, few, many, or a class where the clone is expanded.

D: TRBD1; V: TRBV3-1/TRBV3-2; size: .; J: TRBJ2-6; DNA: TGTGCCAGCAGCAAATGGGACAGCTCTTCTGGGGCCAACGTCCTGACTTTC; CDR3: CASSKWDSSSGANVLTF
D: .; V: TRBV3-1/TRBV3-2; size: .; J: TRBJ2-5; DNA: TGTGCCAGCAGCCAAGAAGGCAGGGGGGAAGAGACCCAGTACTTC; CDR3: CASSQEGRGEETQYF
D: .; V: TRBV5-5; size: .; J: TRBJ2-1; DNA: TGTGCCAGCAGCTTGGAGGTAGGGGCCTACAATGAGCAGTTCTTC; CDR3: CASSLEVGAYNEQFF
D: .; V: TRBV28; size: .; J: TRBJ2-7; DNA: TGTGCCAGCAGATCCCCGGGACTTTCCTACGAGCAGTACTTC; CDR3: CASRSPGLSYEQYF
D: .; V: TRBV7-2; size: .; J: TRBJ2-7; DNA: TGTGCCAGCAGCTTAGCTCGGTCAGGGCTTTTCTCCTACGAGCAGTACTTC; CDR3: CASSLARSGLFSYEQYF
D: TRBD1; V: TRBV19; size: .; J: TRBJ1-1; DNA: TGTGCCAGTAGTATAGTTTCAGCAGGGGGGACTGAAGCTTTCTTT; CDR3: CASSIVSAGGTEAFF
D: .; V: TRBV12-3/TRBV12-4; size: .; J: TRBJ2-7; DNA: TGTGCCAGCAGTTTTACTCTGATCGGGGAGCAGTACTTC; CDR3: CASSFTLIGEQYF
D: .; V: TRBV28; size: .; J: TRBJ2-1; DNA: TGTGCCAGCAGTCGTCCGAGACTTAACAATGAGCAGTTCTTC; CDR3: CASSRPRLNNEQFF
D: TRBD2; V: TRBV30; size: once; J: TRBJ2-1; DNA: TGTGCCTGGTCGGGACTAGCGGACTACAATGAGCAGTTCTTC; CDR3: CAWSGLADYNEQFF
D: TRBD1; V: TRBV29-1; size: .; J: TRBJ2-1; DNA: TGCAGCGTTGAAGCCCCGACAGGGAACAATGAGCAGTTCTTC; CDR3: CSVEAPTGNNEQFF
D: TRBD2; V: TRBV5-6; size: .; J: TRBJ2-2; DNA: TGTGCCAGCAGCATATTGGGACTAGCGGAGAACACCGGGGAGCTGTTTTTT; CDR3: CASSILGLAENTGELFF
D: TRBD2; V: TRBV5-4; size: .; J: TRBJ2-7; DNA: TGTGCCAGCAGCAGAGTGACTAGCGGGAGTTACGAGCAGTACTTC; CDR3: CASSRVTSGSYEQYF
D: .; V: TRBV5-1; size: few; J: TRBJ2-2; DNA: TGCGCCAGCAGCCTCCGACTAGCGAACACCGGGGAGCTGTTTTTT; CDR3: CASSLRLANTGELFF
D: TRBD1; V: TRBV6-5; size: .; J: TRBJ1-1; DNA: TGTGCCAGCATCCCGAGCGGCAGGGGGGAAGCTTTCTTT; CDR3: CASIPSGRGEAFF
D: .; V: TRBV18; size: .; J: TRBJ2-7; DNA: TGTGCCAGCTCAGCGCGGACAGACGACTACGAGCAGTACTTC; CDR3: CASSARTDDYEQYF
D: .; V: TRBV3-1/TRBV3-2; size: .; J: TRBJ2-5; DNA: TGTGCCAGCAGCCCAGGGGTTGGCGAGCCCCAGTACTTC; CDR3: CASSPGVGEPQYF
D: .; V: TRBV5-1; size: .; J: TRBJ2-3; DNA: TGCGCCAGCAGCTTACTAGACTCCACAGATACGCAGTATTTT; CDR3: CASSLLDSTDTQYF
D: TRBD2; V: TRBV3-1/TRBV3-2; size: .; J: TRBJ2-3; DNA: TGTGCCAGCAGCCCGGGACTAGCGGGAGCCCGCACGCAGTATTTT; CDR3: CASSPGLAGARTQYF
D: .; V: TRBV5-1; size: .; J: TRBJ2-3; DNA: TGCGCCAGCAGCTTGGGGGGAGGAGGATTAGATACGCAGTATTTT; CDR3: CASSLGGGGLDTQYF
D: TRBD1; V: TRBV29-1; size: once; J: TRBJ2-3; DNA: TGCAGCGTATTACAGGGGGCGAGAGATACGCAGTATTTT; CDR3: CSVLQGARDTQYF
D: TRBD1; V: TRBV3-1/TRBV3-2; size: .; J: TRBJ1-5; DNA: TGTGCCAGCAGCCAAGGGACAGGGGCCGGTCAGCCCCAGCATTTT; CDR3: CASSQGTGAGQPQHF
D: TRBD2; V: TRBV7-3; size: .; J: TRBJ2-3; DNA: TGTGCCAGCAGCTTAAACCCGCCTGGTAGCGGGAGTGGGGCAGATACGCAGTATTTT; CDR3: CASSLNPPGSGSGADTQYF
D: .; V: TRBV29-1; size: .; J: TRBJ1-1; DNA: TGCAGCGTTCTTTATACTGAAGCTTTCTTT; CDR3: CSVLYTEAFF
D: TRBD1; V: TRBV6-5; size: .; J: TRBJ1-6; DNA: TGTGCCAGCACCGAGGGACAGTTTCGTTCACCCCTCCACTTT; CDR3: CASTEGQFRSPLHF
D: TRBD2; V: TRBV7-9; size: .; J: TRBJ2-5; DNA: TGTGCCAGCAGCCCTAAAAAAGGAGTAGCGGGAGAGGTAGAGACCCAGTACTTC; CDR3: CASSPKKGVAGEVETQYF
D: .; V: TRBV6-6; size: .; J: TRBJ1-5; DNA: TGTGCCAGCAGTTACGGCCAGGAAGTCAATCAGCCCCAGCATTTT; CDR3: CASSYGQEVNQPQHF
D: TRBD1; V: TRBV7-3; size: .; J: TRBJ2-3; DNA: TGTGCCAGCAGCCCGGAGACAGGGAGCACAGATACGCAGTATTTT; CDR3: CASSPETGSTDTQYF
D: TRBD2; V: TRBV7-9; size: .; J: TRBJ2-2; DNA: TGTGCCAGCAGCTTAGGACTAGCAGCGAACACCGGGGAGCTGTTTTTT; CDR3: CASSLGLAANTGELFF
D: TRBD1; V: TRBV3-1/TRBV3-2; size: .; J: TRBJ2-7; DNA: TGTGCCAGCAGCCAAGATCTAGGACAGGGTGGGAACGAGCAGTACTTC; CDR3: CASSQDLGQGGNEQYF
D: .; V: TRBV24-1; size: few; J: TRBJ1-2; DNA: TGTGCCACCAGTGCTGGTCGTGCGGATTCTAACTATGGCTACACCTTC; CDR3: CATSAGRADSNYGYTF
D: .; V: TRBV5-4; size: .; J: TRBJ1-3; DNA: TGTGCCAGCAGCTTGGCGGAGGCCCGGTCGGCTGGAAACACCATATATTTT; CDR3: CASSLAEARSAGNTIYF
D: .; V: TRBV4-1; size: .; J: TRBJ1-5; DNA: TGCGCCAGCAGCCTGTACAGGGATAGCAATCAGCCCCAGCATTTT; CDR3: CASSLYRDSNQPQHF
D: TRBD1; V: TRBV14; size: .; J: TRBJ1-1; DNA: TGTGCCAGCAGCCAAGTCGATCACAGGGGCACTGAAGCTTTCTTT; CDR3: CASSQVDHRGTEAFF
D: TRBD2; V: TRBV7-2; size: once; J: TRBJ2-5; DNA: TGTGCCAGCAGCTTAGGTGGACTAGCGGGAGGCGTAGGAGAGACCCAGTACTTC; CDR3: CASSLGGLAGGVGETQYF
D: TRBD2; V: TRBV29-1; size: .; J: TRBJ2-7; DNA: TGCAGCGTTGTATCTAGCGGTGGATCCTACGAGCAGTACTTC; CDR3: CSVVSSGGSYEQYF